This TCR beta chain was observed in a study of T-cell memory formation after mild COVID-19. Study information: For the most part, TCR clusters were specific to one donor. General observations from the study: Contracting clones from day 15 to 85 showed balanced CD4/CD8; later expanders favored CD4+.

V was clipped by 2 bases and J by 5 bases, with 18 bases between them. The length of the CDR3 is 16 residues. The germline CDR1 and CDR2 sequences are SGHAT and FQNNGV. This clonotype has a handful of counts. The antigen is not known. TCR alpha and TCR beta cDNA libraries carrying sample barcodes and UMIs were produced by 5'RACE using constant-segment primers. MiXCR, run by TCRdb on the 5' RACE reads, gives a single entry per CDR3 protein. The sample holds roughly 350,000 distinct CDR3 sequences, approximately 15% seen once. The receptor's source is a man aged 18 to 29 who had mild COVID-19 (a few samples of this study predate the infection). Cell type and time point are not known. Sample: PBMCs or a T cell subset sorted from them (not recorded which). This sequence joins TRBV11-2 and TRBJ1-1; D not resolved. Here the CDR3 DNA reads TGTGCCAGCAGCTTACCTTTTACTCCCCGGCATACTGAAGCTTTCTTT. Residues: CASSLPFTPRHTEAFF.